This record concerns one TCR beta chain sequence. Its antigen is not known. The germline gives CDR1 SGHTA, CDR2 FQGNSA. The junction had 12 bases not matched to a gene; V was cut back by 4 bases and J by 0 bases. The CDR3 contains 18 residues. Libraries were prepared by immunoSEQ multiplex PCR; TCRdb keeps only in-frame clonotypes and omits some of them. The sample records about 53,000 clones, approximately 80% being singletons. This record belongs to a study of T cells in localized non-small cell lung cancer. Study conclusions and caveats: Sequencing was limited to one tumor region, leaving the possibility of heterogeneity open. Uninvolved nearby lung showed the greatest T cell clonality, exceeding that found in tumor. Greater T cell density in blood accompanied longer overall survival.

The genes are TRBV7-2 and TRBJ1-5; 7 bases line up with TRBD1. The receptor comes from a man aged 35 to 69 with stage III lung adenocarcinoma. The sequenced sample was peripheral blood mononuclear cells, obtained before any cancer treatment. Written as DNA, the CDR3 is TGTGCCAGCAGCTACCGGGACAGTAACCTCTATAGCAATCAGCCCCAGCATTTT. This gives the protein CASSYRDSNLYSNQPQHF.